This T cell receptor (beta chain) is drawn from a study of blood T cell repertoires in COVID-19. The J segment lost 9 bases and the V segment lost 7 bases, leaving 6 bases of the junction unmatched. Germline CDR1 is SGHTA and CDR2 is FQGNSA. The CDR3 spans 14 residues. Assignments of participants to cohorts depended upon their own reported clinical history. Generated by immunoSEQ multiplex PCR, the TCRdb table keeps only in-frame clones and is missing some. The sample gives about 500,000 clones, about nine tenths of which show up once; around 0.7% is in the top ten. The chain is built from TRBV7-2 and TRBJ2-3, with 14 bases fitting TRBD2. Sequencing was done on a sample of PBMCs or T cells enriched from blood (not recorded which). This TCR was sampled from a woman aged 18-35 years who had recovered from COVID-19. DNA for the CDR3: TGTGCCAGCATCCTAGGGACTAGCGGGGGCACGCAGTATTTT. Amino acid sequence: CASILGTSGGTQYF. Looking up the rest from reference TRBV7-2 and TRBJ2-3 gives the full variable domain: GAGVSQSPSNKVTEKGKDVELRCDPISGHTALYWYRQSLGQGLEFLIYFQGNSAPDKSGLPSDRFSAERTGGSVSTLTIQRTQQEDSAVYLCASILGTSGGTQYFGPGTRLTVL.